This is a list of T cell receptor beta chains from one sample in a study of shared clonotypes between healthy human individuals. Profiling relied on immunoSEQ multiplex PCR, and the TCRdb table lists in-frame clones only, not all of them. The repertoire consists of 2.3 million or so clones, with approximately 95% occurring once and the leading ten covering 0.39%. Sequenced sample: naive CD4+ T cells from PBMCs. Every receptor here comes from a man younger than 35 in good health. Some clones in this sample may be carry-over from other donors' samples. Each CDR3 is given with its conserved first and last residue. A D gene is named only where the DNA matches it firmly. Not all rows give a size; the values are once, few, many and, for expanded clones, a class.

CDR3aa | CDR3nt | j_gene | v_gene | abundance | d_gene | len
CASSEAFGGRDTEAFF | TGTGCCAGCAGTGAAGCGTTTGGGGGCCGGGACACTGAAGCTTTCTTT | TRBJ1-1 | TRBV6-1 | . | . | 16
CSADRQGGPFF | TGCAGTGCTGATCGACAAGGTGGGCCGTTCTTC | TRBJ2-1 | TRBV20-1 | . | . | 11
CASSYTGTGDYEQYF | TGTGCCAGCAGTTACACTGGGACAGGGGACTACGAGCAGTACTTC | TRBJ2-7 | TRBV6-6 | . | TRBD1 | 15
CASSAGVSDTQYF | TGTGCCAGCAGCGCGGGAGTTTCAGATACGCAGTATTTT | TRBJ2-3 | TRBV7-3 | once | TRBD2 | 13
CASSGIDDEQYF | TGTGCCAGCAGTGGGATTGACGACGAGCAGTACTTC | TRBJ2-7 | TRBV6-1 | . | . | 12
CSAGTDEQYF | TGCAGCGCTGGGACAGACGAGCAGTACTTC | TRBJ2-7 | TRBV29-1 | . | TRBD1 | 10
CASSPPRFKAFF | TGTGCCAGCTCACCCCCCCGGTTCAAAGCTTTCTTT | TRBJ1-1 | TRBV18 | once | . | 12
CASSQAGDRGDEQFF | TGCGCCAGCAGCCAGGCCGGTGACAGGGGCGATGAGCAGTTCTTC | TRBJ2-1 | TRBV4-1 | once | TRBD1 | 15
CASSIQGYEQYF | TGTGCCAGCAGTATACAGGGGTACGAGCAGTACTTC | TRBJ2-7 | TRBV2 | . | TRBD1 | 12
CASSLTRTSSAGELFF | TGTGCCAGCAGTTTAACTCGGACTAGCTCGGCCGGGGAGCTGTTTTTT | TRBJ2-2 | TRBV28 | . | TRBD2 | 16
CASSYDPGGYGYTF | TGTGCCAGCAGTTACGACCCCGGGGGGTATGGCTACACCTTC | TRBJ1-2 | TRBV6-5 | . | . | 14
CASWLAGVPYEQYF | TGTGCCAGCTGGCTAGCGGGAGTCCCCTACGAGCAGTACTTC | TRBJ2-7 | TRBV6-5 | . | TRBD2 | 14
CAIKSGVDEKLFF | TGTGCCATCAAATCGGGGGTTGATGAAAAACTGTTTTTT | TRBJ1-4 | TRBV2 | . | . | 13
CASSLRSSPSGSSYEQYF | TGTGCCAGCAGCTTAAGGTCGTCGCCTAGCGGGTCCTCCTACGAGCAGTACTTC | TRBJ2-7 | TRBV7-2 | . | TRBD2 | 18
CASSLHLAALSYEQYF | TGTGCCAGCAGTTTACATCTAGCGGCCCTCTCCTACGAGCAGTACTTC | TRBJ2-7 | TRBV28 | . | TRBD2 | 16
CSVLQAYEQYF | TGCAGCGTTCTACAGGCCTACGAGCAGTACTTC | TRBJ2-7 | TRBV29-1 | once | . | 11
CASSPRGSPYEQYF | TGCGCCAGCAGCCCGAGGGGGAGCCCCTACGAGCAGTACTTC | TRBJ2-7 | TRBV4-1 | . | . | 14
CASSVEGGTEAFF | TGTGCCAGCAGTGTTGAGGGCGGGACTGAAGCTTTCTTT | TRBJ1-1 | TRBV2 | once | . | 13
CASSLGGPSGNTIYF | TGCGCCAGCAGCTTGGGGGGCCCCTCTGGAAACACCATATATTTT | TRBJ1-3 | TRBV5-1 | . | . | 15
CASGLGVGTNQETQYF | TGTGCTAGTGGTCTGGGGGTGGGGACTAACCAAGAGACCCAGTACTTC | TRBJ2-5 | TRBV12-5 | . | TRBD2 | 16
CSGGTGDEQYF | TGCAGCGGGGGGACAGGGGACGAGCAGTACTTC | TRBJ2-7 | TRBV29-1 | . | TRBD1 | 11
CASRLGVQETQYF | TGTGCCAGCCGGCTGGGGGTCCAAGAGACCCAGTACTTC | TRBJ2-5 | TRBV18 | . | . | 13
CASSLQSLADTQYF | TGTGCCAGCAGCCTTCAAAGTCTGGCAGATACGCAGTATTTT | TRBJ2-3 | TRBV9 | . | . | 14
CASSLLGQGGEKLFF | TGCGCCAGCAGCTTGTTGGGACAGGGCGGTGAAAAACTGTTTTTT | TRBJ1-4 | TRBV5-1 | . | TRBD1 | 15